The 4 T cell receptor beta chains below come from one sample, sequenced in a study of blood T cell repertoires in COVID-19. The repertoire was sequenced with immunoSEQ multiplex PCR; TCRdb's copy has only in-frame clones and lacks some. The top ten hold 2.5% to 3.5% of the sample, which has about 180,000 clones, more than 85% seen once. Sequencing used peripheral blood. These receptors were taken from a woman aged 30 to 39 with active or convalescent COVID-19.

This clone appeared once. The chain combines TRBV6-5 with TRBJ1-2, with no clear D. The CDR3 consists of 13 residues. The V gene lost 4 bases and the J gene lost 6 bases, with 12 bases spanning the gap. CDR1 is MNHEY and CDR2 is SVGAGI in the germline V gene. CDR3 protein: CASSLAGIDGYTF. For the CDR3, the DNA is TGTGCCAGCAGTTTGGCCGGGATTGATGGCTACACCTTC.

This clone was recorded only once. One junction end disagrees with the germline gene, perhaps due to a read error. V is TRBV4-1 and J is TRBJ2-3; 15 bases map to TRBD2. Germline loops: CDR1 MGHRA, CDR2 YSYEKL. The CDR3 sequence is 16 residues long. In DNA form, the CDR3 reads TGCGCCAGCAGTCAAGGGACTAGCGGGAGGACAGATACGCAGTATTTT. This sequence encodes CASSQGTSGRTDTQYF.

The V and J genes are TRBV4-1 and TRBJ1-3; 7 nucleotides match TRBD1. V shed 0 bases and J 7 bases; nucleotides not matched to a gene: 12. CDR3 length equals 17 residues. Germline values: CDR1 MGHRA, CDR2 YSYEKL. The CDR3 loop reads CASSQETTGRPWNTIYF. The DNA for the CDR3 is TGCGCCAGCAGCCAAGAGACGACAGGGAGGCCCTGGAACACCATATATTTT.

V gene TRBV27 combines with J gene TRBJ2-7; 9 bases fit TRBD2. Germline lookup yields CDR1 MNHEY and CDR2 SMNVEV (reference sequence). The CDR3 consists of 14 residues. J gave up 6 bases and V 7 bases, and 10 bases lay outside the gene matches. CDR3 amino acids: CASTISGRWGEQYF. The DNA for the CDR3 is TGTGCCAGCACCATTAGCGGGAGATGGGGCGAGCAGTACTTC.